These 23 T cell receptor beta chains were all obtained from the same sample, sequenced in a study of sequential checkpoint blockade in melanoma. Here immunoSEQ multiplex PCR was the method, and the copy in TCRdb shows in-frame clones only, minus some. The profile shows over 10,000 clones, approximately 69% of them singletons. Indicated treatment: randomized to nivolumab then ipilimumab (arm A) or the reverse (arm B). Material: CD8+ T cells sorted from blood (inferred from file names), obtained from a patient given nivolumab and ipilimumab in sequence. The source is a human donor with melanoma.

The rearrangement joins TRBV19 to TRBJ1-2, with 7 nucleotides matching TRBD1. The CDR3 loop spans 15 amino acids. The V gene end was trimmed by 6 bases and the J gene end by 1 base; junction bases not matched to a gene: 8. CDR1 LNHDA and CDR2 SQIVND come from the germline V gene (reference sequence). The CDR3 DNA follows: TGTGCCAGTAGCCCATCCCGGGACAGTAACTATGGCTACACCTTC. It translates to CASSPSRDSNYGYTF.

Here the CDR3 reads CASSQDVPGQGLYEQYF. The CDR3 nucleotides read TGCGCCAGCAGCCAAGATGTACCGGGACAGGGGCTCTACGAGCAGTACTTC. J is TRBJ2-7 and V is TRBV4-1; TRBD1 aligns across 10 bases. The ends lost 0 bases at V and 3 bases at J; junction bases unmatched: 8. This CDR3 contains 17 residues. Per germline, CDR1 MGHRA and CDR2 YSYEKL.

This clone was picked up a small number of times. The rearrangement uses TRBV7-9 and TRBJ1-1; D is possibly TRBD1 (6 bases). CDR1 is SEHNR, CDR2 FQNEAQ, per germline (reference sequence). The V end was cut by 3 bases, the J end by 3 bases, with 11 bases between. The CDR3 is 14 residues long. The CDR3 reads CASSFQGTDTEAFF. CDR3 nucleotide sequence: TGTGCCAGCAGCTTCCAGGGGACGGACACTGAAGCTTTCTTT.

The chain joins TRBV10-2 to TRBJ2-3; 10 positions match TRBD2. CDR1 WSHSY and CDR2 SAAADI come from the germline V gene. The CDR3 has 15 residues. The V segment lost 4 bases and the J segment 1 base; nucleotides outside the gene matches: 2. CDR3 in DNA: TGCGCCAGCAGTGCAGCGGGGGGGGGCACAGATACGCAGTATTTT. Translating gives CASSAAGGGTDTQYF.

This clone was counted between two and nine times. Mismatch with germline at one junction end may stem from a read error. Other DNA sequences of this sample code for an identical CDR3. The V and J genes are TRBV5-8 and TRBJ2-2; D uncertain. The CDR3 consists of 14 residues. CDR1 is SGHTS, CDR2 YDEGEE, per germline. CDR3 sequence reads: CASSPRQNTGELFF. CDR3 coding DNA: TGCGCCAGCAGCCCCCGACAGAACACCGGGGAGCTGTTTTTT.

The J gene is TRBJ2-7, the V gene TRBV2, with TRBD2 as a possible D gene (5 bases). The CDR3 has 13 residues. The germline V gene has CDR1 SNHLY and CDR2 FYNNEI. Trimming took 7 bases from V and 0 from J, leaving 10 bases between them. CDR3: CASMDSSSYEQYF. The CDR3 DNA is TGTGCCAGCATGGACTCAAGCTCCTACGAGCAGTACTTC. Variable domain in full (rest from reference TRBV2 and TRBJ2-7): EPEVTQTPSHQVTQMGQEVILRCVPISNHLYFYWYRQILGQKVEFLVSFYNNEISEKSEIFDDQFSVERPDGSNFTLKIRSTKLEDSAMYFCASMDSSSYEQYFGPGTRLTVT.

The CDR3 DNA follows: TGTGCCATCAGTGAGGGGCAAGGTAATTCACCCCTCCACTTT. Encoded protein: CAISEGQGNSPLHF. This chain connects TRBV10-3 to TRBJ1-6; D call uncertain. Germline-derived CDR1 and CDR2 are ENHRY and SYGVKD. The CDR3 loop spans 14 amino acids. The ends were cut back, 2 bases at V and 6 bases at J, with 8 bases in the middle.

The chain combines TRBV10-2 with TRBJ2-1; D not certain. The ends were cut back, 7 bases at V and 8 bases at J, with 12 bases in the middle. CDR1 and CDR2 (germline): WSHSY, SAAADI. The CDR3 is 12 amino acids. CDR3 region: CASMPTTDEQFF. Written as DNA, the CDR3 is TGCGCCAGCATGCCGACCACAGATGAGCAGTTCTTC.

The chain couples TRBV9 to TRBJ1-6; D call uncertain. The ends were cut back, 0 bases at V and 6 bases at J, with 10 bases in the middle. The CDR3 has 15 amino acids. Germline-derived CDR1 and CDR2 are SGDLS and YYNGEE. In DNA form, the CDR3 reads TGTGCCAGCAGCGTAGAAGGAGGTTTTAATTCACCCCTCCACTTT. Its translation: CASSVEGGFNSPLHF. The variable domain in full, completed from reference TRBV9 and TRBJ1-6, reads DSGVTQTPKHLITATGQRVTLRCSPRSGDLSVYWYQQSLDQGLQFLIQYYNGEERAKGNILERFSAQQFPDLHSELNLSSLELGDSALYFCASSVEGGFNSPLHFGNGTRLTVT.

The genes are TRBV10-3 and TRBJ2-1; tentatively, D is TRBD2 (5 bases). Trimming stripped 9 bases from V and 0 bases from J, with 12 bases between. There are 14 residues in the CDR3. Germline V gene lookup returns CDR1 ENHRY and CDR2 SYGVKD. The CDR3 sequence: CAIGSVSSYNEQFF. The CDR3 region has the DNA TGTGCCATAGGTAGCGTGAGCTCCTACAATGAGCAGTTCTTC.

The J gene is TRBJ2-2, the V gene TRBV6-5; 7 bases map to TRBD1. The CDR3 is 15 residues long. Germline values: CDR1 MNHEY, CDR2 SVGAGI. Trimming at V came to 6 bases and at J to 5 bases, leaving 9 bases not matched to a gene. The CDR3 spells CASSSWDRPTGELFF. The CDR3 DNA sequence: TGTGCCAGCAGCTCATGGGACAGACCGACCGGGGAGCTGTTTTTT.

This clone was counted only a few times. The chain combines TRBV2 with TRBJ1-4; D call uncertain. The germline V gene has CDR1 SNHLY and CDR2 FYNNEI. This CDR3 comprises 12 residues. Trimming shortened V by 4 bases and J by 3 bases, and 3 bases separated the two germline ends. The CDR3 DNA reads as TGTGCCAGCAGTGGGCCTAATGAAAAACTGTTTTTT. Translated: CASSGPNEKLFF.

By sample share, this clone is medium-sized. For the CDR3, the DNA is TGTGCCAGCAGTTACCCCGAGACAGGGGCTAATGAAAAACTGTTTTTT. Encoded protein: CASSYPETGANEKLFF. The chain recombines TRBV6-6 with TRBJ1-4; 8 bases line up with TRBD1. The CDR3 runs 16 residues. V lost 2 bases, J lost 3 bases, and 5 bases stayed unmatched. Germline assignment: CDR1 MNHNY and CDR2 SVGAGI (reference sequence).

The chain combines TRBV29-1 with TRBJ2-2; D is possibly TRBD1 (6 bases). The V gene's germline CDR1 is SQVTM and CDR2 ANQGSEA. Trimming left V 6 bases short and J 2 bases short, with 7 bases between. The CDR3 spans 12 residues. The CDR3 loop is CSVQGNTGELFF. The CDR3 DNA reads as TGCAGCGTACAGGGAAACACCGGGGAGCTGTTTTTT.

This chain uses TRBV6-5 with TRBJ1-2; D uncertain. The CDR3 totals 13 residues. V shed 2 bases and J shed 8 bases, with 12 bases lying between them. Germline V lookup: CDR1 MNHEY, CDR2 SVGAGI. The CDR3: CASSYASTGGYTF. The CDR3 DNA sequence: TGTGCCAGCAGTTACGCCTCAACGGGGGGCTACACCTTC.

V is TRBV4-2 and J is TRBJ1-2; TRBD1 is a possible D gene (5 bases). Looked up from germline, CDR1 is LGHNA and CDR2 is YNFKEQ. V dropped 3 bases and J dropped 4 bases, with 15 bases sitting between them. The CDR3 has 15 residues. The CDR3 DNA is TGTGCCAGCAGCCAGCGGGACGGGAGCTTCTATGGCTACACCTTC. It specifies CASSQRDGSFYGYTF.

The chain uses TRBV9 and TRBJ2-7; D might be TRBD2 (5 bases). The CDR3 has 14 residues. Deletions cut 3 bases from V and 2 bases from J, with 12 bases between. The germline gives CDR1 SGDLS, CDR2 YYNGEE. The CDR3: CASSAPDYPYEQYF. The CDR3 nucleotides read TGTGCCAGCAGCGCCCCCGACTATCCCTACGAGCAGTACTTC.

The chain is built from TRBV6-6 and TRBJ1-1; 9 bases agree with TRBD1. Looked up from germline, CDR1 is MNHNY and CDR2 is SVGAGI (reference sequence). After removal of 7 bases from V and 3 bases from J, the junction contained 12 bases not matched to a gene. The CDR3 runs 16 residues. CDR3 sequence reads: CASTSLRDRVDTEAFF. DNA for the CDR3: TGTGCCAGCACCTCATTGAGGGACAGGGTAGACACTGAAGCTTTCTTT.

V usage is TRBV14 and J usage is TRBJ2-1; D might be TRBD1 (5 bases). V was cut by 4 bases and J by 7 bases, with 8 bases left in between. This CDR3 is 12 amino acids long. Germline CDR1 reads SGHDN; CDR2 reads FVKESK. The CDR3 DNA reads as TGTGCCAGCAGCCCACACAGGAATGAGCAGTTCTTC. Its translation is CASSPHRNEQFF. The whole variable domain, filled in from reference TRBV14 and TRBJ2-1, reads EAGVTQFPSHSVIEKGQTVTLRCDPISGHDNLYWYRRVMGKEIKFLLHFVKESKQDESGMPNNRFLAERTGGTYSTLKVQPAELEDSGVYFCASSPHRNEQFFGPGTRLTVL.

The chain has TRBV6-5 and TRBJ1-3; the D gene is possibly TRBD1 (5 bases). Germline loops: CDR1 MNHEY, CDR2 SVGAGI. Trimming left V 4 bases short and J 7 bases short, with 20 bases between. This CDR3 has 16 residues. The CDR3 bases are TGTGCCAGCAGTTCCTTCGGAGGGAGGGAGGGGAACACCATATATTTT. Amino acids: CASSSFGGREGNTIYF.

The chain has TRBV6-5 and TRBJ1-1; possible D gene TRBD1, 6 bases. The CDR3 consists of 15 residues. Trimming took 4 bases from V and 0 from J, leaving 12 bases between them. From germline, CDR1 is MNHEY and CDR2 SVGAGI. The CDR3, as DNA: TGTGCCAGCAGTTGGGGAGGGGGGATGAACACTGAAGCTTTCTTT. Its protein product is CASSWGGGMNTEAFF.

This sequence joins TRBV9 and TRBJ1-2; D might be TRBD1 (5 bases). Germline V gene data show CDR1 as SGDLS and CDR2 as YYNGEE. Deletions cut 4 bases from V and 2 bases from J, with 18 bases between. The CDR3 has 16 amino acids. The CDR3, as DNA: TGTGCCAGCAGCATGAGAGAGACAGAGATAAACTATGGCTACACCTTC. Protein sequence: CASSMRETEINYGYTF.

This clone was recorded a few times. The CDR3 DNA follows: TGTGCCAGCAGCCCCGGGGGGGAAAAACTGTTTTTT. This gives the protein CASSPGGEKLFF. V and J are TRBV9 and TRBJ1-4; a possible D gene is TRBD1 (5 bases). V lost 4 bases, J lost 8 bases, and 9 bases lay in between. The germline gives CDR1 SGDLS, CDR2 YYNGEE. The CDR3 is 12 residues long.